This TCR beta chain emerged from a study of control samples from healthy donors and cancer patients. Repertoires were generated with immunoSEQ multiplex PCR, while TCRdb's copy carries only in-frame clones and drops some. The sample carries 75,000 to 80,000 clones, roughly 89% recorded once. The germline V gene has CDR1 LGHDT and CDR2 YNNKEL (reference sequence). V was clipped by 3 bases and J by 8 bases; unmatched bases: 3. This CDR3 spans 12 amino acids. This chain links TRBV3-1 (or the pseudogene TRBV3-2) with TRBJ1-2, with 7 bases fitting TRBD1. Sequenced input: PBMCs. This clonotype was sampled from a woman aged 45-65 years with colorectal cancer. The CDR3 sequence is CASSQTGTGYTF. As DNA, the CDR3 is TGTGCCAGCAGCCAGACAGGGACCGGCTACACCTTC.